The 10 T cell receptor beta chains given below trace back to one sample, sequenced in a study of identical twins. MiXCR, applied by TCRdb to the 5' RACE reads, yields one record per CDR3 protein. The repertoire consists of 250,000 or so distinct CDR3 sequences, with 5.5% to 7% occurring once and the leading ten covering 3.5% to 4%. This same sample was also part of a study on yellow fever vaccine responses in identical twins.

Sequencing was performed on memory (CD45RO+) T cells sorted from blood. Source of these receptors: a young woman in good health.

This clonotype was found a few times. This chain joins TRBV10-2 and TRBJ2-2; 9 nucleotides match TRBD2. This CDR3 is 15 amino acids long. The trim removed 6 bases at V and 4 bases at J, leaving 6 bases unmatched. Germline V CDR1 and CDR2: WSHSY, SAAADI. CDR3 residues: CASRRGGQGTGELFF. The CDR3 DNA reads as TGCGCCAGCAGGCGGGGGGGCCAGGGCACCGGGGAGCTGTTTTTT.

This clonotype was detected many times. The chain joins TRBV5-6 to TRBJ2-3; possible D gene TRBD1, 6 bases. The CDR3 runs 14 residues. CDR1 SGHDT and CDR2 YYEEEE come from the germline V gene. V lost 5 bases to trimming and J lost 8 bases, with 18 bases between them. This CDR3 reads CASRGRGERVTQYF. CDR3 bases: TGTGCCAGCAGAGGCAGGGGCGAAAGGGTTACGCAGTATTTT. Full variable domain (remainder filled in from reference TRBV5-6 and TRBJ2-3): DAGVTQSPTHLIKTRGQQVTLRCSPKSGHDTVSWYQQALGQGPQFIFQYYEEEERQRGNFPDRFSGHQFPNYSSELNVNALLLGDSALYLCASRGRGERVTQYFGPGTRLTVL.

In this sample, this clonotype turned up a few times. The chain links TRBV12-3 or TRBV12-4 to TRBJ2-3; 10 bases match TRBD1. The CDR3 totals 16 residues. V trimming: 6 bases; J trimming: 1 base; junction bases outside the gene matches: 7. The CDR3 protein is CASSRQGALGTDTQYF. CDR3 DNA: TGTGCCAGCAGCCGACAGGGGGCCCTTGGCACAGATACGCAGTATTTT.

The sample holds many counts of this clonotype. The chain couples TRBV7-2 to TRBJ2-1; D remains unclear. Germline V gives CDR1 SGHTA, CDR2 FQGNSA. The CDR3 consists of 13 residues. The ends were cut back, 5 bases at V and 3 bases at J, with 8 bases in the middle. The CDR3 here is CASSPFYYNEQFF. CDR3 in DNA: TGTGCCAGCAGCCCCTTCTACTACAATGAGCAGTTCTTC.

This clonotype was detected a few times. The chain carries TRBV6-1 and TRBJ1-1; D is unclear. The V gene lost 7 bases and the J gene lost 4 bases, with 16 bases spanning the gap. The germline gives CDR1 MNHNS, CDR2 SASEGT. The CDR3 covers 14 residues. The CDR3 is CASTRREGGTEAFF. DNA of the CDR3: TGTGCCAGCACCCGTAGGGAGGGAGGCACTGAAGCTTTCTTT.

The chain carries TRBV4-1 and TRBJ2-5, with 13 bases aligning to TRBD2. CDR1 is MGHRA, CDR2 YSYEKL, per germline. Unmatched junction bases numbered 3, after V lost 3 bases and J lost 5 bases. The CDR3 is 15 residues long. This CDR3 reads CASSQGTSGKETQYF. CDR3 nucleotides: TGCGCCAGCAGCCAGGGGACTAGCGGGAAGGAGACCCAGTACTTC.

This clonotype was observed a handful of times. The chain uses TRBV10-3 and TRBJ2-3; 12 bases match TRBD2. The ends lost 5 bases at V and 5 bases at J; junction bases unmatched: 8. CDR1 ENHRY and CDR2 SYGVKD come from the germline V gene. This CDR3 has 16 residues. The CDR3 coding sequence is TGTGCCATCAGTTCCCTAGCGGGGGGGCCTCGAGATACGCAGTATTTT. Its translation is CAISSLAGGPRDTQYF.

This clonotype was seen more than once but under ten times. The V and J genes are TRBV14 and TRBJ2-2; a weak D match, TRBD2 (5 bases). The CDR3 is 13 amino acids. V was clipped by 1 base and J by 5 bases, with 5 bases between them. CDR1 and CDR2 (germline): SGHDN, FVKESK. CDR3 DNA sequence: TGTGCCAGCAGCCAAGCGGGAACCGGGGAGCTGTTTTTT. It specifies CASSQAGTGELFF.

The sample holds many counts of this clonotype. DNA of the CDR3: TGTGCCAGCAGCCGACTGACAGGGGACACTGAAGCTTTCTTT. Encoded protein: CASSRLTGDTEAFF. The chain links TRBV3-1 to TRBJ1-1; 8 bases are shared with TRBD1. Trimming removed 4 bases from V and 3 bases from J; junction bases left unmatched: 4. This CDR3 has 14 amino acids. Germline V CDR1 and CDR2: LGHDT, YNNKEL (reference sequence).

This clonotype was seen a few times. This chain connects TRBV21-1 to TRBJ2-3; the table's D call, TRBD1, was not checked against the DNA. TRBV21-1 is assigned pseudogene status. The CDR3 spans 15 residues. The CDR3 region is CASSNRGGASDTQYF. The CDR3 coding sequence is TGTGCCAGCAGCAATCGAGGGGGCGCATCAGATACGCAGTATTTT.